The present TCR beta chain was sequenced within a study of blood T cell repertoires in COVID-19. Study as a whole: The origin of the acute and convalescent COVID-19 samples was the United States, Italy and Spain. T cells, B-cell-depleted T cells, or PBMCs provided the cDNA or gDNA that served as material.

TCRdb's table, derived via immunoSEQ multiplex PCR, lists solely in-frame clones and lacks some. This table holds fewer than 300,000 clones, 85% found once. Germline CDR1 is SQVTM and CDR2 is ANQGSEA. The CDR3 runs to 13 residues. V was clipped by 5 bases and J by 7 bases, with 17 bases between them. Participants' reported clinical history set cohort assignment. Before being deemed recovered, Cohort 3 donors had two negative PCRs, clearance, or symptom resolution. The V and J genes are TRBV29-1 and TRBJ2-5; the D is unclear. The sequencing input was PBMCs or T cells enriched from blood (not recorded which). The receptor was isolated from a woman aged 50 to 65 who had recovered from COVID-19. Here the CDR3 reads CSVLAGPEVTQYF. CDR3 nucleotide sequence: TGCAGCGTTTTGGCCGGTCCTGAGGTGACCCAGTACTTC.